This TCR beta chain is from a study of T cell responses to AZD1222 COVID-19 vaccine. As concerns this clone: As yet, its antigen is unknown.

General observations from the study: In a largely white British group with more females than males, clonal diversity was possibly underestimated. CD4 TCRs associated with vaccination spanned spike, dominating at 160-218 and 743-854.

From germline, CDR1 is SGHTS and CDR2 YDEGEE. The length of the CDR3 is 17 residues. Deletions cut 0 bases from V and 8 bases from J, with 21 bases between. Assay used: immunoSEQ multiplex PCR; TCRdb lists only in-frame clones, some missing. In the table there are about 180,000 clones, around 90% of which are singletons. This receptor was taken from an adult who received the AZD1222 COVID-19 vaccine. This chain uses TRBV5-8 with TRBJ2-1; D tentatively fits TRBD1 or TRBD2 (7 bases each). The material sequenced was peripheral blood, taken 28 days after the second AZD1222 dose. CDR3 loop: CASSLDVGRGREDEQFF. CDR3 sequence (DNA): TGTGCCAGCAGCTTGGATGTGGGGAGGGGGCGCGAGGATGAGCAGTTCTTC.